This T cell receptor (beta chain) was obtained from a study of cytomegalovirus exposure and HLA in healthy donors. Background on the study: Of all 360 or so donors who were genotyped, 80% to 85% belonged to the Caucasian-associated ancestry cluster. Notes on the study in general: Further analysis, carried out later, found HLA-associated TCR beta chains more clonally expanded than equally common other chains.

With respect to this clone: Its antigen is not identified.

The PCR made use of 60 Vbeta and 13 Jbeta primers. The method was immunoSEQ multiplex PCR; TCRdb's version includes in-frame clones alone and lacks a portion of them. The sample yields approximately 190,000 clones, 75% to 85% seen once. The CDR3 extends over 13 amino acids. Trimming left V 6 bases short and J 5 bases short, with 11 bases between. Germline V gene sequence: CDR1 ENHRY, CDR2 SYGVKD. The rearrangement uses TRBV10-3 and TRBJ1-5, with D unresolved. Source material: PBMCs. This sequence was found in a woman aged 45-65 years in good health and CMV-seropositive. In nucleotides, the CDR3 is TGTGCCATCAGAAACTTGGAGGATCAGCCCCAGCATTTT. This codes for CAIRNLEDQPQHF.